Below, 19 T cell receptor beta chains from the same sample are listed, as sequenced in a study of T cell responses to AZD1222 COVID-19 vaccine. Some clones are missing from TCRdb's copy, which holds only in-frame ones; the method was immunoSEQ multiplex PCR. The sample contains about 73,000 clones, roughly nine tenths of which appear only once. The sample was peripheral blood, taken 28 days after the second AZD1222 dose. The receptors shown here come from an adult who received the AZD1222 COVID-19 vaccine.

The rearrangement uses TRBV6-4 and TRBJ1-5; 10 bases line up with TRBD1. The CDR3 sequence is 16 residues long. Per the germline V gene, CDR1 is MRHNA and CDR2 is SNTAGT. V lost 1 base and J lost 7; bases outside the gene matches: 7. CDR3 protein: CASSDWPGQGNQPQHF. For the CDR3, the DNA is TGTGCCAGCAGTGACTGGCCGGGACAGGGGAACCAGCCCCAGCATTTT.

The chain couples TRBV19 to TRBJ1-6; D gene uncertain. V lost 3 bases and J 8 bases, leaving 11 bases between the germline ends. The CDR3 extends over 14 amino acids. Germline V gene sequence: CDR1 LNHDA, CDR2 SQIVND (reference sequence). The CDR3 DNA reads as TGTGCCAGTAGTATTGCTCTCAGCGATTCACCCCTCCACTTT. Protein sequence: CASSIALSDSPLHF.

The chain combines TRBV21-1 with TRBJ1-5; the table names TRBD1, a call not compared with the DNA. TRBV21-1 has pseudogene status. This CDR3 is 15 amino acids long. The CDR3 DNA reads TGTGCCAGCAGAATGAAGGGGGCGCGCCATCAGCCCCAGCATTTT. Translation gives CASRMKGARHQPQHF.

CDR3 DNA: TGTGCCAGCAGCACTACTAGCGGGGGATACAATGAGCAGTTCTTC. This encodes CASSTTSGGYNEQFF. The V call is TRBV9, the J call TRBJ2-1; TRBD2 agrees at 11 bases. There are 15 residues in the CDR3. Germline values: CDR1 SGDLS, CDR2 YYNGEE. The J segment lost 4 bases and the V segment lost 4 bases, leaving 4 bases of the junction unmatched.

The chain combines TRBV9 with TRBJ1-3; D is possibly TRBD1 (6 bases). There are 16 residues in the CDR3. The germline V gene has CDR1 SGDLS and CDR2 YYNGEE. With 0 bases removed from V and 0 bases from J, the gap between germline ends came to 10 bases. CDR3 bases: TGTGCCAGCAGCGTAGCGGGGGGCGCCTCTGGAAACACCATATATTTT. This translates into CASSVAGGASGNTIYF.

The chain uses TRBV12-5 and TRBJ1-1, with 7 bases that match TRBD1. Germline V gene data show CDR1 as LGHNT and CDR2 as FRNRAP. This CDR3 contains 14 residues. The trim removed 3 bases at V and 4 bases at J, leaving 5 bases unmatched. This chain's CDR3 is CASGFGTASTEAFF. CDR3 bases: TGTGCTAGTGGTTTCGGGACAGCGTCCACTGAAGCTTTCTTT. Based on the CDR3 plus reference TRBV12-5 and TRBJ1-1, the full variable domain is DARVTQTPRHKVTEMGQEVTMRCQPILGHNTVFWYRQTMMQGLELLAYFRNRAPLDDSGMPKDRFSAEMPDATLATLKIQPSEPRDSAVYFCASGFGTASTEAFFGQGTRLTVV.

CDR3 amino acids: CASSLGGLEKLFF. Here the CDR3 DNA reads TGCGCCAGCAGCTTGGGTGGTCTGGAAAAACTGTTTTTT. The rearrangement uses TRBV5-1 and TRBJ1-4; D not resolved. Germline CDR1 is SGHRS and CDR2 is YFSETQ. This CDR3 comprises 13 residues. The germline V and J ends were trimmed by 0 bases and 8 bases, with 8 bases remaining between them.

The V and J genes are TRBV7-9 and TRBJ2-5; perhaps TRBD1 as D (5 bases). This CDR3 is built from 14 residues. V was pared by 8 bases and J by 4 bases, with 17 bases between. Germline V lookup: CDR1 SEHNR, CDR2 FQNEAQ (reference sequence). The CDR3 loop is CASSNIDSTETQYF. The CDR3 DNA reads TGTGCCAGCTCAAACATAGACAGCACAGAGACCCAGTACTTC.

The chain couples TRBV19 to TRBJ2-2, with D perhaps TRBD1 (6 bases). CDR1 is LNHDA, CDR2 SQIVND, per germline (reference sequence). The ends were cut back, 5 bases at V and 5 bases at J, with 9 bases in the middle. The CDR3 has 13 residues. CDR3 region: CASSPGTTGELFF. CDR3 DNA: TGTGCCAGTAGTCCGGGGACAACCGGGGAGCTGTTTTTT.

This chain uses TRBV10-3 with TRBJ2-5; 7 bases are shared with TRBD2. After removal of 0 bases from V and 3 bases from J, the junction contained 4 bases not matched to a gene. The V gene's germline CDR1 is ENHRY and CDR2 SYGVKD. The CDR3 has 15 amino acids. In DNA form, the CDR3 reads TGTGCCATCAGTGAGTCAGGACTAGTGGAAGAGACCCAGTACTTC. This gives the protein CAISESGLVEETQYF.

The genes are TRBV14 and TRBJ1-2; 7 bases match TRBD1. The J segment lost 4 bases and the V segment lost 1 base, leaving 15 bases of the junction unmatched. Germline V gene lookup returns CDR1 SGHDN and CDR2 FVKESK. The CDR3 sequence is 18 residues long. CDR3 nucleotide sequence: TGTGCCAGCAGCCAAGCTGGGGGACCACAGGGGTCCCTCTATGGCTACACCTTC. This encodes CASSQAGGPQGSLYGYTF.

This clone was recorded once. The rearrangement uses TRBV2 and TRBJ2-4; a possible D gene is TRBD1 (5 bases). The CDR3 is made up of 16 amino acids. Deletions cut 0 bases from V and 4 bases from J, with 13 bases between. The germline V gene encodes CDR1 SNHLY and CDR2 FYNNEI. In DNA, the CDR3 is TGTGCCAGCAGTGAAGCGCCAGACAGCTCAAAAAACATTCAGTACTTC. Translating it yields CASSEAPDSSKNIQYF.

The chain combines TRBV11-2 with TRBJ2-5; D perhaps matches TRBD2 (6 bases). Looked up from germline, CDR1 is SGHAT and CDR2 is FQNNGV. The CDR3 runs to 12 residues. V was cut by 7 bases and J by 5 bases, with 11 bases left in between. The CDR3 DNA reads as TGTGCCAGCACGCGGGATTGGGAGACCCAGTACTTC. It yields the protein CASTRDWETQYF.

The chain uses TRBV7-9 and TRBJ2-2; D call uncertain. V lost 0 bases to trimming and J lost 7 bases, with 3 bases between them. The CDR3 extends over 12 amino acids. Germline lookup yields CDR1 SEHNR and CDR2 FQNEAQ (reference sequence). CDR3 bases: TGTGCCAGCAGCTTAGCGGGCGGGGAGCTGTTTTTT. Encoded protein: CASSLAGGELFF.

The chain combines TRBV5-5 with TRBJ2-7; D is unresolved. Germline V gives CDR1 SGHKS, CDR2 YYEKEE (reference sequence). Between the trimmed V and J ends, which lost 3 bases and 1 base, there was a span of 11 bases. This CDR3 has 14 residues. CDR3 coding DNA: TGTGCCAGCAGCTACTCAGACATATCCTACGAGCAGTACTTC. It yields the protein CASSYSDISYEQYF. Filled out from reference TRBV5-5 and TRBJ2-7, the complete variable domain reads DAGVTQSPTHLIKTRGQQVTLRCSPISGHKSVSWYQQVLGQGPQFIFQYYEKEERGRGNFPDRFSARQFPNYSSELNVNALLLGDSALYLCASSYSDISYEQYFGPGTRLTVT.

This chain joins TRBV24-1 and TRBJ2-1; 8 bases are a match to TRBD2. Per the germline V gene, CDR1 is KGHDR and CDR2 is SFDVKD. The V and J ends lost 3 bases and 8 bases, in that order; junction bases with no gene match: 5. This CDR3 contains 14 residues. The DNA of the CDR3 is TGTGCCACCAGTGATCCAGCGGGAGTATATGAGCAGTTCTTC. Its protein product is CATSDPAGVYEQFF.

The gene calls are TRBV18 and TRBJ1-4; 9 nucleotides line up with TRBD1. The CDR3 sequence is 15 residues long. CDR1 KGHSH and CDR2 LQKENI come from the germline V gene. V trimming: 0 bases; J trimming: 6 bases; junction bases outside the gene matches: 2. CDR3 in DNA: TGTGCCAGCTCACCACCCGGGACAGGGTATGAAAAACTGTTTTTT. This encodes CASSPPGTGYEKLFF.

The chain is built from TRBV11-1 and TRBJ1-1; D perhaps matches TRBD1 (6 bases). Between the trimmed V and J ends, which lost 2 bases and 4 bases, there was a span of 11 bases. The germline V gene encodes CDR1 SGHAT and CDR2 FQDESV (reference sequence). This CDR3 has 14 amino acids. The CDR3 bases are TGTGCCAGCAGCTTAAGGGGGAGTGTCACTGAAGCTTTCTTT. It translates to CASSLRGSVTEAFF.

The chain links TRBV6-5 to TRBJ2-2; no reliable D call. Germline CDR1 and CDR2: MNHEY and SVGAGI. The CDR3 has 16 residues. The V and J ends lost 2 bases and 4 bases respectively, with 14 bases between them. The DNA of the CDR3 is TGTGCCAGCAGTTACCTCTCACAACTGCCCACCGGGGAGCTGTTTTTT. Its protein is CASSYLSQLPTGELFF.